This record looks at one TCR beta chain sequence and its context. The same CDR3 also results from other DNA sequences found in this sample. The V gene's germline CDR1 is GTSNPN and CDR2 SVGIG (reference sequence). Trimming removed 0 bases at V and 8 bases at J, with 7 bases between. This CDR3 is built from 12 residues. TCRdb keeps only in-frame clones here, not all; method: immunoSEQ multiplex PCR. The sample carries about 2 million clones, about 95% recorded once. The naive CD8 subset, CD45RO-negative cells positively selected for CCR7, excluded terminally differentiated effector memory CD45RA+ cells. The record originates from a study of shared clonotypes between healthy human individuals. Turning to the study itself: Per donor, CD8 memory used one plate, CD8 naive used two, CD4 memory used three and CD4 naive used three.

The TCR sequence derives from a man aged 18-30 years in good health. The chain uses TRBV30 and TRBJ1-4; D is uncertain. The sequenced material came from naive CD8+ T cells sorted from blood. CDR3 sequence (DNA): TGTGCCTGGAGTGTAGGGTCGGAAAAACTGTTTTTT. Its translation is CAWSVGSEKLFF.